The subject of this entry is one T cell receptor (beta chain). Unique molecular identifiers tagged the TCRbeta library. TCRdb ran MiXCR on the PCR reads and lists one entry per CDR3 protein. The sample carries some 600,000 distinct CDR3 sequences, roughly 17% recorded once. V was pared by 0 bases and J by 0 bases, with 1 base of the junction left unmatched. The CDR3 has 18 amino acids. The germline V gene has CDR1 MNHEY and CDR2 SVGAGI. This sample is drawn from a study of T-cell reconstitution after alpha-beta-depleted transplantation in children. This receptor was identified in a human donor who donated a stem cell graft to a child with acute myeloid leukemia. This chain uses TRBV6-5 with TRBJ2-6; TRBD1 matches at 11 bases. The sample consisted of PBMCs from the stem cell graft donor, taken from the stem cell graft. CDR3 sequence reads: CASSYSGTGGSGANVLTF. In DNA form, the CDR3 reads TGTGCCAGCAGTTACTCCGGGACAGGGGGCTCTGGGGCCAACGTCCTGACTTTC.